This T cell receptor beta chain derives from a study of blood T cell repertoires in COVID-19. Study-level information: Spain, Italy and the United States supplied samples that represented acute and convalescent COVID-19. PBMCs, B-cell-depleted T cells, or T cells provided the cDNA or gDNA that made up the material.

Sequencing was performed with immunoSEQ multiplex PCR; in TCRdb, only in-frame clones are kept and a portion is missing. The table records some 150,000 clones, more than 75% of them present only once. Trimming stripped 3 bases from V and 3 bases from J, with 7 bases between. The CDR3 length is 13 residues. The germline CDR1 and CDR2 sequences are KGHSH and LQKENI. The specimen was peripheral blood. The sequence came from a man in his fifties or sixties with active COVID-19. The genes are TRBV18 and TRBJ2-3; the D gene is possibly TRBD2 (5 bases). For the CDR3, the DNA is TGTGCCAGCTCACCGGGAGCGACAGATACGCAGTATTTT. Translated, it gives CASSPGATDTQYF.